This T cell receptor beta chain was sequenced in a study of monozygotic twins with inflammatory bowel disease. General study findings and limits: On the inverse Simpson index, IBD patients scored lower for TCRbeta diversity than healthy co-twins.

Of note for this clonotype: Its antigen is as yet unknown.

Germline V gene sequence: CDR1 DFQATT, CDR2 SNEGSKA (reference sequence). The CDR3 loop spans 14 amino acids. The team made cDNA by running eight separate reactions for each sample. Using the 5' RACE reads, TCRdb records one entry per CDR3 protein without DNA. This sample's clone table lists a few hundred thousand distinct CDR3 sequences. The TCR comes from a human donor with ulcerative colitis or Crohn's disease, or a healthy co-twin of an affected twin (not recorded which). The sequencing input was blood. This chain links TRBV20-1 with TRBJ2-7; without DNA, the TCRdb call of TRBD1 cannot be checked. CDR3 in amino acids: CSASKTGPGYEQYF.